The present T cell receptor (beta chain) was sequenced within a study of blood T cell repertoires in COVID-19. The assay was immunoSEQ multiplex PCR, and TCRdb's table has in-frame clones only and misses some. The data show about 130,000 clones, with around 83% seen just once and 18% held by the top ten. The CDR3 consists of 14 residues. Trimming pared 0 bases from V and 4 bases from J, leaving 10 bases between. Germline loops: CDR1 SQVTM, CDR2 ANQGSEA. The sequence was obtained from a man aged 30-40 years who had recovered from COVID-19. The gene calls are TRBV29-1 and TRBJ2-1; D is perhaps TRBD1 (5 bases). Sequenced: PBMCs or T cells enriched from blood (not recorded which). This CDR3 reads CSVEDPREYNEQFF. CDR3 nucleotide sequence: TGCAGCGTTGAAGATCCCAGGGAATACAATGAGCAGTTCTTC.